This T cell receptor (beta chain) stems from a study of blood T cells in healthy people across ages. It was with a sample-barcoded 5' primer and a J-beta primer mix that a second PCR of roughly 7 to 12 cycles was run. MiXCR was run by TCRdb on the 5' RACE reads, yielding one entry per CDR3 protein. The sample carries approximately 1,000,000 distinct CDR3 sequences, under 40% recorded once. The TCR was taken from a man aged 18 to 30 in good health. Sequencing input: blood.

The CDR3 is CAISDRRNTGELFF. In DNA, the CDR3 is TGTGCCATCAGTGATCGCAGGAACACCGGGGAGCTGTTTTTT. The chain uses TRBV10-3 and TRBJ2-2; D unresolved. The CDR3 spans 14 residues. With 3 bases removed from V and 1 base from J, the gap between germline ends came to 6 bases. Germline assignment: CDR1 ENHRY and CDR2 SYGVKD.